Listed below are T cell receptor beta chains from one sample, sequenced in a study of blood T cells in healthy people across ages. TCRdb ran MiXCR on the 5' RACE reads and lists one entry per CDR3 protein. The table lists about 1.6 million distinct CDR3 sequences, 34% of them singletons. Sequences were obtained from blood. Source of these receptors: a woman in her twenties or thirties in good health. Both conserved end residues are trimmed from each CDR3.

V,J,CDR3
TRBV5-5,TRBJ2-4,ASSLEGTNIQY
TRBV11-2,TRBJ1-5,ASAGGAHSNQPQH
TRBV3-1,TRBJ2-7,ASSQPGQGRYEQY
TRBV7-2,TRBJ2-2,ASSLIGPRITGELF
TRBV3-1,TRBJ2-5,ASRADRDGETQY
TRBV24-1,TRBJ2-1,ATSVVTKRNEQF
TRBV5-1,TRBJ2-2,ASSSRDRANTGELF
TRBV7-9,TRBJ2-3,ASSLRREGSTDTQY
TRBV4-1,TRBJ1-2,ASSQGVRGYYGYT
TRBV11-2,TRBJ2-6,ASSSNPSGANVLT
TRBV2,TRBJ2-5,ASSEGLAIETQY
TRBV20-1,TRBJ1-5,SAGEGGWNQPQH
TRBV6-5,TRBJ1-1,ASSYSRTGMNTEAF
TRBV7-3,TRBJ2-3,ASSFTGGSTDTQY
TRBV9,TRBJ2-5,ASSEGSGGQETQY
TRBV4-2,TRBJ1-1,ASSQGGQGTEAF
TRBV6-1,TRBJ2-1,ASNSGLAGGDEQF
TRBV10-3,NA,AISAPETGLDEQY
TRBV5-1,TRBJ1-2,ASSRTGGAVDGYT
TRBV6-1,TRBJ1-2,ASSEMAAHNYGYT
TRBV10-3,TRBJ2-3,AISGTSSGTDTQY
TRBV19,TRBJ2-1,ASRKRAGRLGEQF
TRBV6-1,NA,ASRTGQGLSYEQY
TRBV9,TRBJ1-2,ASSDGGVHGYT
TRBV12-3/TRBV12-4,TRBJ2-3,ASSPGLQLRTDMEY
TRBV6-1,TRBJ2-1,ASTLAGATFENEQF
TRBV9,TRBJ1-1,ASSGDGRVTEAF
TRBV18,NA,ASSEGLASLREQF
TRBV28,TRBJ2-3,ASSLSTPPAGGTDTQY
TRBV5-6,TRBJ2-7,ASSQGTELEGGEQY
TRBV29-1,TRBJ2-6,SVEGTGISGANVLT
TRBV3-1,TRBJ2-7,ASSQDLIAGDEGSYEQY
TRBV29-1,TRBJ2-5,GWPQKQETQY
TRBV4-1,TRBJ2-3,ASSHPLAGGPADTQY
TRBV7-9,TRBJ2-3,ASSETSDTQY
TRBV10-2,TRBJ2-7,ASSDPSGLPHSYEQY
TRBV7-9,TRBJ2-2,ASTDSRTSGTGELF
TRBV7-6,TRBJ2-7,ASSLNVNYEQY
TRBV6-5,TRBJ2-5,ASKFPGAGTQY
TRBV15,TRBJ2-3,ATSRVHTQY
TRBV10-2,TRBJ2-1,ASRIYDEQF
TRBV20-1,TRBJ2-3,SAARASAYTDTQY
TRBV6-1,TRBJ2-1,ASRTTGLDNEQF
TRBV3-1,TRBJ2-5,AGSQEGPEAQY
TRBV6-2/TRBV6-3,TRBJ2-7,ASRLAGGSYKQY
TRBV20-1,TRBJ1-6,SATPGTGNSPLH
TRBV20-1,TRBJ1-5,SAFPWEGSNQPQH
TRBV6-2/TRBV6-3,TRBJ1-2,ASGAGGSGYT